These T cell receptor beta chains were read from a single sample in a study of T cell clusters in autoimmune cytopenias. After re-calling the multiplex PCR reads, TCRdb lists one entry per CDR3 protein, DNA absent. The listing records 5,000 to 6,500 distinct CDR3 sequences. This sample also appeared in a second study, on T cell repertoires in aging, cancer and after chemotherapy.

The sequenced sample was peripheral blood. All receptors derive from a human donor in good health. Both conserved end residues are part of each CDR3. For some rows the clone size is stated as once, few or many, or as a class when expanded; others skip it.

clone_size	j_call	v_call	cdr3_aa
medium-sized	TRBJ2-3	TRBV6-1	CASRGTSGRWGTDTQYF
medium-sized	TRBJ1-2	TRBV27	CASSFVGDYGYTF
-	TRBJ1-1	TRBV5-4	CASSLGGAGRTEAFF
-	TRBJ2-1	TRBV20-1	CSARRGGARDEQFF
medium-sized	TRBJ2-1	TRBV19	CASSTQRDGPYEQFF
large	TRBJ1-6	TRBV27	CASSSGYNSPLHF
-	TRBJ2-6	TRBV11-2	CASSIGREGNSGANVLTF
medium-sized	TRBJ1-1	TRBV6-1	CASSDRDTNTEAFF
-	TRBJ2-3	TRBV30	CAWSVGVGGTPDTQYF
medium-sized	TRBJ1-2	TRBV5-4	CASSLDGARGYTF
medium-sized	TRBJ2-7	TRBV30	CAWSLGTSGPTSYEQYF
-	TRBJ1-6	TRBV20-1	CSAAYMVREDSPLHF
-	TRBJ2-5	TRBV5-1	CASSLSQETQYF
medium-sized	TRBJ1-2	TRBV27	CASSLSIFGQGTKNYGYTF
medium-sized	TRBJ1-2	TRBV6-5	CASSYDTTGTYGYTF
-	TRBJ2-3	TRBV20-1	CSVVRGGLDTQYF
-	TRBJ2-3	TRBV7-9	CASSFGADTQYF
-	TRBJ2-2	TRBV5-1	CASSFGLDSTGELFF
medium-sized	TRBJ2-5	TRBV19	CASSPELNRGETQYF
-	TRBJ1-6	TRBV2	CASSAQQEEHNSPLHF
-	TRBJ2-6	TRBV7-2	CASSVGPSGANVLTF
medium-sized	TRBJ2-5	TRBV27	CASSLRGTGYIETQYF
medium-sized	TRBJ1-2	TRBV12-3/TRBV12-4	CASSTFGLNYGYTF
medium-sized	TRBJ2-4	TRBV18	CASSPPGAGVAKNIQYF
-	TRBJ2-4	TRBV5-6	CASSLVQGGKNIQYF
medium-sized	TRBJ2-1	TRBV12-3/TRBV12-4	CASSLTGSGEQFF
-	TRBJ2-1	TRBV7-9	CARSSTSGAGHHNEQFF
medium-sized	TRBJ1-2	TRBV19	CASSMQNLERYTF
medium-sized	TRBJ2-7	TRBV11-1	CASSLVEGASYEQYF
medium-sized	TRBJ2-3	TRBV19	CASSIDHRPAGGPTDTQYF
medium-sized	TRBJ1-3	TRBV19	CASTIIPGFSSGNTIYF
-	TRBJ2-1	TRBV6-5	CASSEAGTGGWGEQFF
medium-sized	TRBJ2-3	TRBV7-2	CASSVIQGSDTQYF
-	TRBJ2-2	TRBV7-9	CASSLRSSGKTGELFF
-	TRBJ2-1	TRBV20-1	CSWERGREQFF
-	TRBJ1-1	TRBV27	CASSRDRAPRGNTEAFF
medium-sized	TRBJ1-3	TRBV12-3/TRBV12-4	CASSLIQGLGGNTIYF
medium-sized	TRBJ2-7	TRBV6-1	CASRPSRPPYEQYF
medium-sized	TRBJ1-4	TRBV18	CASSPLPGATNEKLFF
-	TRBJ1-1	TRBV7-9	CASSLRSSGPSHRLKEAFF
-	TRBJ2-4	TRBV5-5	CASSPTSGRAKNIQYF
medium-sized	TRBJ1-1	TRBV29-1	CSVVGQPNTEAFF
-	TRBJ2-6	TRBV14	CASSQDLSRAGANVLTF
-	TRBJ2-1	TRBV5-1	CASSIGLVSYNEQFF
-	TRBJ1-6	TRBV11-2	CASSSDRGPYNSPLHF
medium-sized	TRBJ2-7	TRBV29-1	CSVERGGADYEQYF
medium-sized	TRBJ2-7	TRBV19	CASSPRDRVYEQYF
-	TRBJ2-1	TRBV6-1	CASRTAGGGYNEQFF
medium-sized	TRBJ2-5	TRBV29-1	CTGWLQETQYF
medium-sized	TRBJ1-6	TRBV7-6	CASSLWDSSPLHF
-	TRBJ2-5	TRBV18	CASSPAQETQYF